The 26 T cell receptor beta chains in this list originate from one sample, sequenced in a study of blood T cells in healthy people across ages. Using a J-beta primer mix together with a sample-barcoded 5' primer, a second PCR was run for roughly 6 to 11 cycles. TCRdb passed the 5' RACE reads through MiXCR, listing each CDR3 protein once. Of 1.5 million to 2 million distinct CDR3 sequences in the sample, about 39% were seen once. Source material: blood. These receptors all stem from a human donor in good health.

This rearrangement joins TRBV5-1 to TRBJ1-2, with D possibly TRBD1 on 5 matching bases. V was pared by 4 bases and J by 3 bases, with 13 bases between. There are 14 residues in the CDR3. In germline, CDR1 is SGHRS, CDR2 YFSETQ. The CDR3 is CASSPAQDYYGYTF. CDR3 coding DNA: TGCGCCAGCAGCCCTGCACAGGATTACTATGGCTACACCTTC. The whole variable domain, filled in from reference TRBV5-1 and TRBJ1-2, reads KAGVTQTPRYLIKTRGQQVTLSCSPISGHRSVSWYQQTPGQGLQFLFEYFSETQRNKGNFPGRFSGRQFSNSRSEMNVSTLELGDSALYLCASSPAQDYYGYTFGSGTRLTVV.

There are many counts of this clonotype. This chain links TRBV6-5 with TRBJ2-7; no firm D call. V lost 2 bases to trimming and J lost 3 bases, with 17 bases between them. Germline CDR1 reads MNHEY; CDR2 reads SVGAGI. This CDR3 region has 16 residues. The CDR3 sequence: CASSYATEIPYYEQYF. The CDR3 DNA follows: TGTGCCAGCAGTTACGCTACTGAGATACCTTACTACGAGCAGTACTTC.

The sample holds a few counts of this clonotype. Written as DNA, the CDR3 is TGCAGCGTTGCCCCGAGACTAGCGGAGACCCAGTACTTC. Translated, it gives CSVAPRLAETQYF. The chain recombines TRBV29-1 with TRBJ2-5; 8 bases are shared with TRBD2. CDR3 length: 13 amino acids. Per germline, CDR1 SQVTM and CDR2 ANQGSEA. V shed 4 bases and J 5 bases; nucleotides not matched to a gene: 6. Variable domain in full (rest from reference TRBV29-1 and TRBJ2-5): SAVISQKPSRDICQRGTSLTIQCQVDSQVTMMFWYRQQPGQSLTLIATANQGSEATYESGFVIDKFPISRPNLTFSTLTVSNMSPEDSSIYLCSVAPRLAETQYFGPGTRLLVL.

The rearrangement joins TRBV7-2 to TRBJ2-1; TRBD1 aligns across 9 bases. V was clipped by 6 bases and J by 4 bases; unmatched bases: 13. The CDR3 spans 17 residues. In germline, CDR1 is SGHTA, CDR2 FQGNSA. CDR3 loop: CASRPLKDRGKYNEQFF. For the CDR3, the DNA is TGTGCCAGCAGACCCCTTAAGGACAGGGGCAAATACAATGAGCAGTTCTTC. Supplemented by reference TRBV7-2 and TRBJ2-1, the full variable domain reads GAGVSQSPSNKVTEKGKDVELRCDPISGHTALYWYRQSLGQGLEFLIYFQGNSAPDKSGLPSDRFSAERTGGSVSTLTIQRTQQEDSAVYLCASRPLKDRGKYNEQFFGPGTRLTVL.

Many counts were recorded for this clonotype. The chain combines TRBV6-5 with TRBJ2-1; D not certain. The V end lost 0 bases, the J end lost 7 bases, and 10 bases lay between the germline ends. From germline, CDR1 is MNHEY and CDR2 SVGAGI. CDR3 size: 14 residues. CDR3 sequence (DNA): TGTGCCAGCAGTTACTCGGACCCTCGGAATGAGCAGTTCTTC. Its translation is CASSYSDPRNEQFF.

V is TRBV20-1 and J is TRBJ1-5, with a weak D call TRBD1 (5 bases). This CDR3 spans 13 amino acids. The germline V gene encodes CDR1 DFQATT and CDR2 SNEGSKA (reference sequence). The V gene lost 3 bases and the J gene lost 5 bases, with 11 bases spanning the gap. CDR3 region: CSARGDGDQPQHF. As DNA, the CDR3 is TGCAGTGCTAGGGGGGACGGCGATCAGCCCCAGCATTTT.

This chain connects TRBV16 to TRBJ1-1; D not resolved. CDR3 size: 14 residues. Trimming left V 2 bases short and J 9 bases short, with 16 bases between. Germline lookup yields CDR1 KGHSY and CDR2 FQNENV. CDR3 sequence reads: CASSQGGSPKKAFF. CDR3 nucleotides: TGTGCCAGCAGCCAAGGCGGGTCGCCGAAGAAAGCTTTCTTT.

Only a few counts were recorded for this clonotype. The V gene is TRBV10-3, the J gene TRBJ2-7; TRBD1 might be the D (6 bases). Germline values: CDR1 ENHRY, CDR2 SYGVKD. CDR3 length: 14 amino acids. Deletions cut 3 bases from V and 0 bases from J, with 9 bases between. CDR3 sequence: CAISDDRTSYEQYF. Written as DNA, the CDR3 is TGTGCCATCAGTGACGACAGGACCTCCTACGAGCAGTACTTC.

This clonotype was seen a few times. The CDR3 spells CASSQPQGANYGYTF. The CDR3 nucleotides are TGCGCCAGCAGCCAGCCCCAGGGAGCTAACTATGGCTACACCTTC. The chain has TRBV4-1 and TRBJ1-2; a weak D match, TRBD1 (5 bases). Trimming left V 3 bases short and J 0 bases short, with 11 bases between. Germline-derived CDR1 and CDR2 are MGHRA and YSYEKL. The CDR3 is 15 residues long.

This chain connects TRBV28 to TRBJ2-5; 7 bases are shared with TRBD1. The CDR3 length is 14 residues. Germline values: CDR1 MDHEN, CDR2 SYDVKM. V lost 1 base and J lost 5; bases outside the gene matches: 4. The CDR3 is CASSLFGRGETQYF. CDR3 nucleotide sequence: TGTGCCAGCAGTTTATTTGGCAGGGGGGAGACCCAGTACTTC.

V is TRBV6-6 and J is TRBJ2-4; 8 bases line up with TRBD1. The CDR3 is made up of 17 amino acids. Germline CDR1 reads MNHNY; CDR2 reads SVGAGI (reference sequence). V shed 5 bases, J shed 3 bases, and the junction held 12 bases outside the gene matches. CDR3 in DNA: TGTGCCAGCAGTCGAACGACAGGGGAAGGTGGCAAAAACATTCAGTACTTC. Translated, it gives CASSRTTGEGGKNIQYF.

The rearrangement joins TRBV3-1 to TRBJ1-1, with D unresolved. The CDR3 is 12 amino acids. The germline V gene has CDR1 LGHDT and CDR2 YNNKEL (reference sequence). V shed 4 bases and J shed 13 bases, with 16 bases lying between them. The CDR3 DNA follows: TGTGCCAGCAGCCGGTCACCCGCCCAGGTTTTCTTT. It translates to CASSRSPAQVFF.

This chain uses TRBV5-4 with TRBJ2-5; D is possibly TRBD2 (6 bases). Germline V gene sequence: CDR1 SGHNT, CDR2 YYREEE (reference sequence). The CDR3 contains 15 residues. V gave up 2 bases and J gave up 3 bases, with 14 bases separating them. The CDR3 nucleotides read TGTGCCAGCAGCTTTCGATTAGCGGAAAAAGAGACCCAGTACTTC. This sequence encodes CASSFRLAEKETQYF.

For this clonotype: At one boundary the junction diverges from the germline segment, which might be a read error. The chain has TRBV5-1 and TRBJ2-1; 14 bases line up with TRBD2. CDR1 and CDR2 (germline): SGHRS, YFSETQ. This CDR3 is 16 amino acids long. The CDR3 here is CASSTGTSGGYNERFF. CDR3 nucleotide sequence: TGCGCCAGCAGCACAGGGACTAGCGGGGGCTACAATGAGCGGTTCTTC.

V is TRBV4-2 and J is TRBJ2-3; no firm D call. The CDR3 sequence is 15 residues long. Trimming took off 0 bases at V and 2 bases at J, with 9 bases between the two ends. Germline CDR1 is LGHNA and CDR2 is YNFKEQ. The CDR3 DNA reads TGTGCCAGCAGCCAAGATCCTGGAATCACAGATACGCAGTATTTT. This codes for CASSQDPGITDTQYF.

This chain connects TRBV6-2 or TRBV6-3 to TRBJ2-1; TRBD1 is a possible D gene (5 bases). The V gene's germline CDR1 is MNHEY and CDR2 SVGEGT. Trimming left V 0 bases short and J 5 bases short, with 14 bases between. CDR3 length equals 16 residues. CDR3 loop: CASSYSKLQGHNEQFF. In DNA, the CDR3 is TGTGCCAGCAGTTACTCGAAGCTGCAGGGCCACAATGAGCAGTTCTTC.

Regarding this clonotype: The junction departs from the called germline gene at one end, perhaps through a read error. The CDR3 is CACSLRGYQETQYF. CDR3 DNA: TGTGCCTGCAGCCTCCGAGGGTACCAAGAGACCCAGTACTTC. The chain joins TRBV7-2 to TRBJ2-5, with D perhaps matching TRBD2 (5 bases). The CDR3 runs 14 residues. The germline gives CDR1 SGHTA, CDR2 FQGNSA.

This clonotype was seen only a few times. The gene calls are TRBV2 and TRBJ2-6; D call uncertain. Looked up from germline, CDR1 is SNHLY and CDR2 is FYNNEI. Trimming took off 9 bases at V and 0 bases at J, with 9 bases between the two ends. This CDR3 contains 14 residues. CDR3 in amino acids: CASQSDSGANVLTF. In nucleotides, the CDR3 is TGTGCCAGTCAATCAGACTCTGGGGCCAACGTCCTGACTTTC.

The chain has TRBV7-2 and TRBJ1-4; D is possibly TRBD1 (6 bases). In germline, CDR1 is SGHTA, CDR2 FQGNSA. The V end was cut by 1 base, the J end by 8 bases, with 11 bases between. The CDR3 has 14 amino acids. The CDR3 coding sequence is TGTGCCAGCAGCTTAGGGGGGGGCCCCGAAAAACTGTTTTTT. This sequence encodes CASSLGGGPEKLFF.

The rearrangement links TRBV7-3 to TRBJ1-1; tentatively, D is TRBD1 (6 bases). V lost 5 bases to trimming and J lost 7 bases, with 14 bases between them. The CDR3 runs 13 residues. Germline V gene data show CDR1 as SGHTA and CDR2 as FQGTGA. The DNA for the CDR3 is TGTGCCAGCAGCGTCGGGACACCCAGTGAAGCTTTCTTT. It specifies CASSVGTPSEAFF.

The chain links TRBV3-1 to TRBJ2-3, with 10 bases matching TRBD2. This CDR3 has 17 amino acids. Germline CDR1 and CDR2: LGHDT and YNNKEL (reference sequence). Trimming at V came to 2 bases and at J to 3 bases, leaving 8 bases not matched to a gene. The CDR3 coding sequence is TGTGCCAGCAGCCAACTACTAGCGGGGATGGGGACAGATACGCAGTATTTT. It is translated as CASSQLLAGMGTDTQYF.

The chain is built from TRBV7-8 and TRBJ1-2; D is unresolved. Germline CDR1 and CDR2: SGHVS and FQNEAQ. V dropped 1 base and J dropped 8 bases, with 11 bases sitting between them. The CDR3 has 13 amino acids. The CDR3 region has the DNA TGTGCCAGCAGCTTAGGGTCATATGAGGGCTACACCTTC. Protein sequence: CASSLGSYEGYTF.

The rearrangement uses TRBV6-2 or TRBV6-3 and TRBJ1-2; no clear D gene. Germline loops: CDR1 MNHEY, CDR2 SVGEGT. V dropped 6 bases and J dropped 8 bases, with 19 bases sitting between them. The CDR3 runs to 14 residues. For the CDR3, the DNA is TGTGCCAGCAGCTCCCGGCTGGAGTGGTCGGGCTACACCTTC. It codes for CASSSRLEWSGYTF.

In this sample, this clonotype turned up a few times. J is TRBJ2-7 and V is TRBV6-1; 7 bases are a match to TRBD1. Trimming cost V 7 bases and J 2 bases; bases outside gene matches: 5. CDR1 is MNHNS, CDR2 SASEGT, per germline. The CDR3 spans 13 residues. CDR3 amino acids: CASKSQGPYEQYF. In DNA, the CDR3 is TGTGCCAGCAAGTCACAGGGGCCCTACGAGCAGTACTTC.

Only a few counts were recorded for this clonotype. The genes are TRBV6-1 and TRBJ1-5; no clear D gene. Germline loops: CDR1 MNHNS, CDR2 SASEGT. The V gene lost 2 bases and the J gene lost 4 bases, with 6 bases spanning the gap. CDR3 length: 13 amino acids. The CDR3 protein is CASSERRNQPQHF. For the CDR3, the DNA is TGTGCCAGCAGTGAAAGGCGGAATCAGCCCCAGCATTTT.

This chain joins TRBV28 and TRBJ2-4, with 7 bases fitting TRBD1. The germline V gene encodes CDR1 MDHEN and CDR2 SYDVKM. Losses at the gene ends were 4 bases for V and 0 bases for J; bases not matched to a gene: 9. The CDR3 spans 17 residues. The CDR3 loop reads CASSSRGTVLAKNIQYF. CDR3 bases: TGTGCCAGCAGTTCCAGAGGGACAGTACTAGCCAAAAACATTCAGTACTTC.